Listed below are T cell receptor beta chains from one sample, sequenced in a study of cytomegalovirus exposure and HLA in healthy donors. Clones were sequenced by immunoSEQ multiplex PCR, and TCRdb holds only the in-frame ones, with some missing. The top ten hold around 7% of the sample, which has around 170,000 clones, 65% to 80% seen once. Specimen: PBMCs. The source is a woman aged 40-49 years in good health and CMV-seropositive. Each CDR3 is given with its conserved first and last residue. The D gene is left open where the match is weak.

j_call,d_call,v_call,cdr3_nt,cdr3_aa
TRBJ2-7,NA,TRBV30,TGTGCCTGGAGTCCTAATTACGAGCAGTACTTC,CAWSPNYEQYF
TRBJ2-1,TRBD2,TRBV7-2,TGTGCCAGCAGCTCCGGGACTAGCGGGGGTTCATATGAGCAGTTCTTC,CASSSGTSGGSYEQFF
TRBJ2-7,TRBD1,TRBV7-9,TGTGCCAGCAGCCCGAGGGGACAGGGATCCTACGAGCAGTACTTC,CASSPRGQGSYEQYF
TRBJ2-3,NA,TRBV9,TGTGCCAGCAGCGTAAGTAGCGGACTCAGCACAGATACGCAGTATTTT,CASSVSSGLSTDTQYF
TRBJ2-5,NA,TRBV4-1,TGCGCCAGCAGCCACCTATGGGGGACAACCCAAGAGACCCAGTACTTC,CASSHLWGTTQETQYF
TRBJ1-2,TRBD1,TRBV5-6,TGTGCCAGCAGCTGGAGGGGACAGGGTCTAAGTGGCTACACCTTC,CASSWRGQGLSGYTF
TRBJ1-3,NA,TRBV5-1,TGCGCCAGCAGCTTGGGGCCCAGCTCTGGAAACACCATATATTTT,CASSLGPSSGNTIYF
TRBJ2-2,TRBD2,TRBV11-2,TGTGCCAGCAGCCAGGGACTGGGGACTAGAGGGGAGCTGTTTTTT,CASSQGLGTRGELFF
TRBJ2-1,TRBD2,TRBV5-1,TGCGCCAGCAGCTTGGGGGGACTAGCGGGGAACAATGAGCAGTTCTTC,CASSLGGLAGNNEQFF
TRBJ2-2,TRBD2,TRBV19,TGTGCCAGTAGGGGTAGCGGGGCGCGGGGCGGGGAGCTGTTTTTT,CASRGSGARGGELFF
TRBJ1-6,NA,TRBV6-1,TGTGCCAGCAGTTTAGAGGGGGTTTCACCCCTCCACTTT,CASSLEGVSPLHF
TRBJ2-7,NA,TRBV30,TGTGCCTGGAGTGTGGGAAGGGGGAAAGGTCGGGAGCAGTACTTC,CAWSVGRGKGREQYF
TRBJ1-2,TRBD1,TRBV5-1,TGCGCCAGCAGCTTTTCACAGGGGACTAACTATGGCTACACCTTC,CASSFSQGTNYGYTF
TRBJ1-6,NA,TRBV27,TGTGCCAGCAGCAGAGACAGCACGGCACTTAGCTCCTATAATTCACCCCTCCACTTT,CASSRDSTALSSYNSPLHF
TRBJ1-2,NA,TRBV28,TGTGCCAGCAGGGACACTACTAACTATGGCTACACCTTC,CASRDTTNYGYTF